This TCR beta chain was identified during a study of T cells in Graves' hyperthyroidism and ophthalmopathy. Trimming at V came to 6 bases and at J to 0 bases, leaving 2 bases not matched to a gene. The CDR3 consists of 15 residues. The germline V gene encodes CDR1 MDHEN and CDR2 SYDVKM. Authors of the study amplified TCR beta CDR3 regions from RNA transcripts. A first-round RT-PCR of the TCR CDR3 used the HTBI primer set. TCRdb processed the multiplex PCR reads anew with MiXCR; each CDR3 protein has one entry. This table has 600,000 or so distinct CDR3 sequences, 14% appearing once. Diagnostic decisions used clinical symptoms, serum thyroxine and TRAb, thyroid ultrasound and orbital computed tomography. Fresh 10 ml peripheral blood yielded PBMCs. Findings and caveats of the study: Through a model of 13 V-J features, ophthalmopathy was separated from stable hyperthyroidism.

In the case of this clonotype: What it binds is not known.

The source is a woman aged 50 to 60 with Graves' ophthalmopathy. The V call is TRBV28, the J call TRBJ2-1; TRBD1 matches at 10 bases. Sequenced material: blood. The CDR3 sequence: CASRGQGSSYNEQFF. Here the CDR3 DNA reads TGTGCCAGCAGGGGACAGGGGAGCTCCTACAATGAGCAGTTCTTC.